This T cell receptor beta chain was recovered during a study of radiotherapy plus CTLA-4 blockade in lung cancer. General study findings and limits: In blood, tumor-derived TCR clones expanded after radiotherapy plus ipilimumab. Among reported predictors of response, early blood T cell clone dynamics with interferon-beta performed best.

Details on this clone: Its antigen is unidentified.

Trimming took 3 bases from V and 2 from J; bases not matched to a gene: 8. The CDR3 spans 16 residues. Germline V CDR1 and CDR2: SGHTA, FQGNSA. Assay used: immunoSEQ multiplex PCR; TCRdb lists only in-frame clones, some missing. The sample carries about 51,000 clones, about three quarters recorded once. Lung cancer patients with chemo-refractory metastatic non-small-cell disease were given focal radiation plus CTLA-4 blockade with ipilimumab. The sample consisted of peripheral blood, taken from a patient treated with radiotherapy plus ipilimumab. The receptor was isolated from a human donor with non-small cell lung cancer whose response to radiotherapy plus ipilimumab could not be evaluated. This chain joins TRBV7-2 and TRBJ2-7; 9 bases are a match to TRBD2. CDR3 loop: CASSFRRGGNTYEQYF. In DNA, the CDR3 is TGTGCCAGCAGCTTTCGGCGGGGGGGGAACACCTACGAGCAGTACTTC.